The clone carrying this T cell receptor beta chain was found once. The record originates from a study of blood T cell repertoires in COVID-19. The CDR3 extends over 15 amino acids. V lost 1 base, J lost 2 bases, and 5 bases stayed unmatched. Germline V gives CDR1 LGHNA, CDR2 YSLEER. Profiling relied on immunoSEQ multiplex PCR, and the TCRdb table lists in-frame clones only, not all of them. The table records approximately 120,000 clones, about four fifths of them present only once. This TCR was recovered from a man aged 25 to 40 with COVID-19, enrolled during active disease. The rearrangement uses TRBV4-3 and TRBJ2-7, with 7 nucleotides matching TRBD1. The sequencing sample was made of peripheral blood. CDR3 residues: CASSQVYRGPYEQYF. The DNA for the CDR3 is TGCGCCAGCAGCCAAGTGTACAGGGGTCCCTACGAGCAGTACTTC.